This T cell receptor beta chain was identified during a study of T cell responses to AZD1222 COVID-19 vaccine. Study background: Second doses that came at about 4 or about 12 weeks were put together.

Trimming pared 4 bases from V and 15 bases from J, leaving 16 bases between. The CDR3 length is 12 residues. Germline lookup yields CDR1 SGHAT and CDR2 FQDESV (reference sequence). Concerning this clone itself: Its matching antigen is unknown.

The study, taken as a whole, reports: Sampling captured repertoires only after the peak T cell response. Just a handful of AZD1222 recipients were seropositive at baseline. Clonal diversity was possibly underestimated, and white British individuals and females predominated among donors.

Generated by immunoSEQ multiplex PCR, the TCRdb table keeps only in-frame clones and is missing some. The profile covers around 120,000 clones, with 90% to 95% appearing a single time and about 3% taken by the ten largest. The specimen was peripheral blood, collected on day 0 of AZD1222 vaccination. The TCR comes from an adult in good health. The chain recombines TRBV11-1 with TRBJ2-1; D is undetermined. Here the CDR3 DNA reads TGTGCCAGCAGCTCGGAGTCCCCGGTTCGGTTCTTC. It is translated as CASSSESPVRFF.